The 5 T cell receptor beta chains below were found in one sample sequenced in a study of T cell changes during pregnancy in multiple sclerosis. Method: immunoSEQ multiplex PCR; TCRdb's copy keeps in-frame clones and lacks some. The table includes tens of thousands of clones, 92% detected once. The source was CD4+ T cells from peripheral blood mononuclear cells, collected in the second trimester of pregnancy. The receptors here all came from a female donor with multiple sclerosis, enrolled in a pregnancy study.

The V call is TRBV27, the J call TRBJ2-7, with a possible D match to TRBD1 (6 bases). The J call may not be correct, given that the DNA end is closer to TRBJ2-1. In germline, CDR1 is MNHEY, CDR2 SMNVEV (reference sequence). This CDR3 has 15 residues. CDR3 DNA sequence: TGTGCCAACACAGGGCCCAATGGCTCCTACAATGAGCAGTTCTTC. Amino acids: CANTGPNGSYNEQFF.

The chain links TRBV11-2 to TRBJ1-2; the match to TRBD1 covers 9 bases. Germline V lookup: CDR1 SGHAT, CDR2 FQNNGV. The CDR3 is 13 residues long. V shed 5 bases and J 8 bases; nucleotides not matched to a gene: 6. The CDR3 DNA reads TGTGCCAGCAGCCGGGACAGGGTTGGCGGCTACACCTTC. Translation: CASSRDRVGGYTF.

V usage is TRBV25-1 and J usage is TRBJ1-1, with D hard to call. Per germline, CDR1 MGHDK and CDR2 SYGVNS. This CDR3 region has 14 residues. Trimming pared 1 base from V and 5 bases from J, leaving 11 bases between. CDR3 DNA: TGTGCCAGCAGTGAATCGACACCGCTGACTGAAGCTTTCTTT. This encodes CASSESTPLTEAFF.

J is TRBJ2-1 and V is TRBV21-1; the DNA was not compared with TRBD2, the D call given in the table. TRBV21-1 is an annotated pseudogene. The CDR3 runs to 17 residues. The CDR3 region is CASSKAIEAGRHNEQFF. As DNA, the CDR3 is TGTGCCAGCAGCAAAGCTATCGAGGCAGGGAGGCACAATGAGCAGTTCTTC.

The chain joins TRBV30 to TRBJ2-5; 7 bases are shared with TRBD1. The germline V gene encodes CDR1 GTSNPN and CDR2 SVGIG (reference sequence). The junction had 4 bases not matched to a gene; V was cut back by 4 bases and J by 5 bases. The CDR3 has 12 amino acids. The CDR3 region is CAWTQGRETQYF. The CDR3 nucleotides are TGTGCCTGGACACAGGGGCGGGAGACCCAGTACTTC.